This passage covers 30 T cell receptor beta chains from one sample sequenced in a study of cytomegalovirus exposure and HLA in healthy donors. The PCR made use of 60 Vbeta and 13 Jbeta primers. Using immunoSEQ multiplex PCR, the repertoire was profiled, and TCRdb retains in-frame clones only, with some absent. The sample lists approximately 73,000 clones; approximately 57% were seen once. The specimen sequenced was PBMCs. The receptors here all came from a man aged 25 to 45 in good health and CMV-seropositive.

The gene calls are TRBV7-9 and TRBJ1-1, with 7 bases aligning to TRBD1. Per the germline V gene, CDR1 is SEHNR and CDR2 is FQNEAQ (reference sequence). The CDR3 is 14 amino acids. J lost 1 base, V lost 5 bases, and 4 bases had no gene match. This CDR3 is CASSGTAGNTEAFF. CDR3 bases: TGTGCCAGCAGCGGGACAGCGGGGAACACTGAAGCTTTCTTT.

This rearrangement joins TRBV6-1 to TRBJ1-2; D not resolved. Germline loops: CDR1 MNHNS, CDR2 SASEGT. Between the trimmed V and J ends, which lost 2 bases and 7 bases, there was a span of 8 bases. The CDR3 consists of 12 residues. CDR3 sequence: CASSERGGGYTF. The CDR3 coding sequence is TGTGCCAGCAGTGAACGGGGTGGTGGCTACACCTTC.

This clone occurred a few times. This chain joins TRBV11-2 and TRBJ2-7; D is unresolved. Germline CDR1 is SGHAT and CDR2 is FQNNGV. V lost 5 bases, J lost 4 bases, and 12 bases lay in between. CDR3 length equals 13 residues. The CDR3 sequence: CASSRIGAYEQYF. CDR3 nucleotides: TGTGCCAGCAGCCGAATCGGAGCTTACGAGCAGTACTTC.

By frequency in the sample, this clone is medium-sized (0.01 to 0.1%). A much larger clone differs by one base, so this may be a read error. This chain connects TRBV7-9 to TRBJ2-3, with D tentatively TRBD2 (5 bases). The CDR3 contains 12 residues. Germline V gene lookup returns CDR1 SEHNR and CDR2 FQNEAQ (reference sequence). CDR3 sequence: CSSSSEADTQYF. In DNA, the CDR3 is TGTTCCAGCAGTAGCGAAGCAGATACGCAGTATTTT.

CDR3 sequence reads: CASSRGGQGYEQYF. The DNA of the CDR3 is TGCGCCAGCAGTCGGGGTGGACAGGGCTACGAGCAGTACTTC. This sequence joins TRBV4-3 and TRBJ2-7, with 8 positions matching TRBD1. Losses at the gene ends were 6 bases for V and 3 bases for J; bases not matched to a gene: 7. CDR3 size: 14 residues. Germline assignment: CDR1 LGHNA and CDR2 YSLEER.

In its sample, this clone was seen a few times. Within the sample, other DNA sequences also encode this same CDR3. V and J are TRBV5-1 and TRBJ1-1, with no clear D. Between the trimmed V and J ends, which lost 2 bases and 1 base, there was a span of 6 bases. Per the germline V gene, CDR1 is SGHRS and CDR2 is YFSETQ. This CDR3 contains 13 residues. CDR3 in amino acids: CASSLGGNTEAFF. The DNA for the CDR3 is TGCGCCAGCAGCTTAGGCGGGAACACTGAAGCTTTCTTT. Using reference TRBV5-1 and TRBJ1-1 for the parts outside the CDR3, the full variable domain is KAGVTQTPRYLIKTRGQQVTLSCSPISGHRSVSWYQQTPGQGLQFLFEYFSETQRNKGNFPGRFSGRQFSNSRSEMNVSTLELGDSALYLCASSLGGNTEAFFGQGTRLTVV.

As to this clone: Other DNA variants within this sample encode the same CDR3. V and J are TRBV15 and TRBJ2-7; TRBD1 matches 9 bases. The CDR3 length is 13 residues. With 3 bases clipped from V and 3 bases from J, the junction kept 0 bases outside the gene matches. The germline V gene encodes CDR1 LNHNV and CDR2 YYDKDF (reference sequence). The CDR3 loop reads CATSRDRGYEQYF. CDR3 in DNA: TGTGCCACCAGCAGGGACAGGGGCTACGAGCAGTACTTC.

The genes are TRBV7-9 and TRBJ1-2; D remains ambiguous. The CDR3 runs 13 residues. CDR1 SEHNR and CDR2 FQNEAQ come from the germline V gene (reference sequence). Deletions cut 4 bases from V and 3 bases from J, with 9 bases between. CDR3 nucleotides: TGTGCCAGCAGCTCCGAGGGCGACTATGGCTACACCTTC. Its translation: CASSSEGDYGYTF. Filled out from reference TRBV7-9 and TRBJ1-2, the complete variable domain reads DTGVSQNPRHKITKRGQNVTFRCDPISEHNRLYWYRQTLGQGPEFLTYFQNEAQLEKSRLLSDRFSAERPKGSFSTLEIQRTEQGDSAMYLCASSSEGDYGYTFGSGTRLTVV.

This chain connects TRBV5-1 to TRBJ2-2; 7 nucleotides align to TRBD2. After removal of 0 bases from V and 4 bases from J, the junction contained 3 bases not matched to a gene. CDR3 length: 15 residues. Per the germline V gene, CDR1 is SGHRS and CDR2 is YFSETQ. The CDR3 DNA reads TGCGCCAGCAGCTTGGAAATAGCGGGCACCGGGGAGCTGTTTTTT. Translated, it gives CASSLEIAGTGELFF.

The chain combines TRBV29-1 with TRBJ1-2, with a tentative D call TRBD1 (6 bases). The CDR3 is made up of 15 amino acids. In germline, CDR1 is SQVTM, CDR2 ANQGSEA. V lost 6 bases and J 5 bases, leaving 22 bases between the germline ends. The DNA for the CDR3 is TGCAGCGTAGTAACACCGGGACAAGCTGCTTATGGCTACACCTTC. Its protein is CSVVTPGQAAYGYTF.

The chain joins TRBV4-1 to TRBJ2-7, with 8 bases aligning to TRBD2. Germline CDR1 reads MGHRA; CDR2 reads YSYEKL. This CDR3 is 16 amino acids long. V dropped 1 base and J dropped 2; count of bases not matched to a gene: 7. This CDR3 reads CASSQGPGRGTYEQYF. DNA of the CDR3: TGCGCCAGCAGCCAAGGGCCCGGGAGGGGAACCTACGAGCAGTACTTC.

The chain joins TRBV6-1 to TRBJ2-7; D is perhaps TRBD2 (6 bases). The CDR3 is 11 residues long. V lost 6 bases, J lost 9 bases, and 12 bases lay in between. Germline V gene sequence: CDR1 MNHNS, CDR2 SASEGT. CDR3 amino acids: CASSSTGGQYF. CDR3 nucleotide sequence: TGTGCCAGCAGCTCGACCGGGGGGCAGTACTTC.

V usage is TRBV28 and J usage is TRBJ2-1; TRBD1 is a possible D gene (5 bases). The CDR3 runs to 13 residues. The V and J ends lost 3 bases and 9 bases respectively, with 12 bases between them. Germline V gene sequence: CDR1 MDHEN, CDR2 SYDVKM. The CDR3 DNA follows: TGTGCCAGCAGTTTGGTGGGGCAGGTTGAGCAGTTCTTC. Translating gives CASSLVGQVEQFF. The whole variable domain, filled in from reference TRBV28 and TRBJ2-1, reads DVKVTQSSRYLVKRTGEKVFLECVQDMDHENMFWYRQDPGLGLRLIYFSYDVKMKEKGDIPEGYSVSREKKERFSLILESASTNQTSMYLCASSLVGQVEQFFGPGTRLTVL.

For the CDR3, the DNA is TGTGCCAGCCGATCGGGTAGCAATCAGCCCCAGCATTTT. Encoded protein: CASRSGSNQPQHF. V and J are TRBV27 and TRBJ1-5; no firm D call. V was shortened by 8 bases and J by 0 bases, with 8 bases between the two germline ends. Germline CDR1 reads MNHEY; CDR2 reads SMNVEV (reference sequence). There are 13 residues in the CDR3.

On this clone: Compared with germline, one end of the junction differs, possibly owing to a read error. The rearrangement links TRBV7-7 to TRBJ2-7, with 9 bases lining up with TRBD2. CDR1 is SSHAT and CDR2 is FNYEAQ in the germline V gene (reference sequence). The length of the CDR3 is 15 residues. The CDR3 sequence is CASSPGIAGVSEQYF. As DNA, the CDR3 is TGTGCTAGCAGCCCCGGGATAGCGGGAGTGTCCGAGCAGTACTTC.

This chain links TRBV4-2 with TRBJ2-3; 8 bases are shared with TRBD2. The CDR3 totals 17 residues. Germline values: CDR1 LGHNA, CDR2 YNFKEQ. After removal of 0 bases from V and 1 base from J, the junction contained 6 bases not matched to a gene. The CDR3 nucleotides are TGTGCCAGCAGCCAAGATCCGCTAGCGGGTGGCACAGATACGCAGTATTTT. This encodes CASSQDPLAGGTDTQYF.

This clone has just a few counts. The chain links TRBV9 to TRBJ1-1; D is perhaps TRBD1 (5 bases). The CDR3 has 15 residues. V was clipped by 0 bases and J by 1 base, with 10 bases between them. CDR1 SGDLS and CDR2 YYNGEE come from the germline V gene. This CDR3 is CASSVVGRKNTEAFF. CDR3 DNA: TGTGCCAGCAGCGTAGTGGGGCGGAAGAACACTGAAGCTTTCTTT.

Concerning this clone itself: Its ends do not fully match the called genes, so a read error is possible. The V gene is TRBV2, the J gene TRBJ2-6; 7 nucleotides agree with TRBD1. CDR3 length: 17 amino acids. Germline V gene lookup returns CDR1 SNHLY and CDR2 FYNNEI. The CDR3 is CACRDTGASSGANVLTF. As DNA, the CDR3 is TGTGCCTGCAGGGATACAGGGGCGTCCTCTGGGGCCAACGTCCTGACTTTC.

The chain uses TRBV5-1 and TRBJ2-3; 10 nucleotides line up with TRBD2. The junction had 4 bases not matched to a gene; V was cut back by 4 bases and J by 5 bases. Per germline, CDR1 SGHRS and CDR2 YFSETQ. This CDR3 is built from 14 residues. The CDR3 loop reads CASSPRLAGDTQYF. CDR3 in DNA: TGCGCCAGCAGCCCCCGACTAGCGGGAGATACGCAGTATTTT.

This clone was counted a single time. The CDR3 nucleotides are TGTGCCAGCAGCTTGGGTCCGGGGACTATATTGAACACTGAAGCTTTCTTT. Its translation: CASSLGPGTILNTEAFF. This chain connects TRBV5-6 to TRBJ1-1; tentative D call: TRBD1 (5 bases). V lost 0 bases and J 0 bases, leaving 15 bases between the germline ends. Germline V gives CDR1 SGHDT, CDR2 YYEEEE. There are 17 residues in the CDR3.

This chain joins TRBV5-1 and TRBJ2-7; 12 bases align to TRBD2. The germline V gene encodes CDR1 SGHRS and CDR2 YFSETQ. CDR3 size: 14 residues. Trimming removed 5 bases from V and 4 bases from J; junction bases left unmatched: 4. CDR3 nucleotide sequence: TGCGCCAGCAGAGACACTAGCGGGGGGTACGAGCAGTACTTC. As protein: CASRDTSGGYEQYF.

This chain links TRBV28 with TRBJ1-3; 7 bases are shared with TRBD1. V lost 5 bases to trimming and J lost 4 bases; unmatched junction nucleotides: 11. The V gene's germline CDR1 is MDHEN and CDR2 SYDVKM. The CDR3 is 16 amino acids. The CDR3, as DNA: TGTGCCAGCAGTCACCCCTCAGGGGGGCCCGGAAACACCATATATTTT. Translating gives CASSHPSGGPGNTIYF.

The gene calls are TRBV9 and TRBJ1-6, with 7 bases identical to TRBD1. Germline assignment: CDR1 SGDLS and CDR2 YYNGEE. V was clipped by 3 bases and J by 7 bases; unmatched bases: 4. CDR3 size: 14 residues. In nucleotides, the CDR3 is TGTGCCAGCAGCGGTACAGGGGAAAATTCACCCCTCCACTTT. As protein: CASSGTGENSPLHF. Full variable domain (outside the CDR3, taken from reference TRBV9 and TRBJ1-6): DSGVTQTPKHLITATGQRVTLRCSPRSGDLSVYWYQQSLDQGLQFLIQYYNGEERAKGNILERFSAQQFPDLHSELNLSSLELGDSALYFCASSGTGENSPLHFGNGTRLTVT.

The genes are TRBV6-5 and TRBJ2-1; D gene ambiguous. CDR3 length: 14 residues. Trimming pared 0 bases from V and 5 bases from J, leaving 8 bases between. Germline-derived CDR1 and CDR2 are MNHEY and SVGAGI. CDR3 sequence: CASSYSTNNNEQFF. The CDR3 DNA follows: TGTGCCAGCAGTTACTCGACAAACAACAATGAGCAGTTCTTC.

This clone was detected only a few times. V is TRBV30 and J is TRBJ1-1; 8 bases agree with TRBD1. Germline values: CDR1 GTSNPN, CDR2 SVGIG (reference sequence). This CDR3 is built from 13 residues. J lost 1 base, V lost 3 bases, and 1 base had no gene match. The CDR3 reads CAWRGQANTEAFF. DNA for the CDR3: TGTGCCTGGAGGGGACAGGCGAACACTGAAGCTTTCTTT.

The chain is built from TRBV13 and TRBJ2-7; 10 nucleotides agree with TRBD2. Germline loops: CDR1 PRHDT, CDR2 FYEKMQ (reference sequence). The CDR3 length is 15 residues. Trimming took 3 bases from V and 2 from J; bases not matched to a gene: 4. CDR3 sequence: CASSFAGTSAYEQYF. Here the CDR3 DNA reads TGTGCCAGCAGCTTTGCCGGGACTAGCGCCTACGAGCAGTACTTC.

This clone was observed a single time. V and J are TRBV28 and TRBJ2-2, with 7 bases matching TRBD1. V was clipped by 6 bases and J by 1 base; unmatched bases: 14. Germline V gene sequence: CDR1 MDHEN, CDR2 SYDVKM. The CDR3 is 18 residues long. CDR3 DNA sequence: TGTGCCAGCAGGCCGAGGGACAGCAATCTTTTGAACACCGGGGAGCTGTTTTTT. Its translation: CASRPRDSNLLNTGELFF.

The rearrangement links TRBV5-1 to TRBJ2-7; 11 positions match TRBD2. The CDR3 covers 16 residues. Germline loops: CDR1 SGHRS, CDR2 YFSETQ. V was clipped by 2 bases and J by 5 bases; unmatched bases: 9. CDR3 protein: CASSFSLAGGLDEQYF. The CDR3, as DNA: TGCGCCAGCAGCTTTAGCCTAGCGGGAGGCTTGGACGAGCAGTACTTC.

The V and J genes are TRBV7-2 and TRBJ2-3, with 11 bases identical to TRBD2. The V segment lost 4 bases and the J segment 4 bases; nucleotides outside the gene matches: 1. Germline lookup yields CDR1 SGHTA and CDR2 FQGNSA. The CDR3 sequence is 14 residues long. CDR3 sequence: CASSSSGRSDTQYF. DNA of the CDR3: TGTGCCAGCAGCTCTAGCGGGAGGTCAGATACGCAGTATTTT. Filled out from reference TRBV7-2 and TRBJ2-3, the complete variable domain reads GAGVSQSPSNKVTEKGKDVELRCDPISGHTALYWYRQSLGQGLEFLIYFQGNSAPDKSGLPSDRFSAERTGGSVSTLTIQRTQQEDSAVYLCASSSSGRSDTQYFGPGTRLTVL.

The chain couples TRBV7-9 to TRBJ2-3; the match to TRBD2 covers 9 bases. Germline assignment: CDR1 SEHNR and CDR2 FQNEAQ (reference sequence). V shed 0 bases, J shed 0 bases, and the junction held 1 base outside the gene matches. The CDR3 spans 16 residues. CDR3 loop: CASSLARGGSTDTQYF. The CDR3 nucleotides are TGTGCCAGCAGCTTAGCGCGGGGGGGTAGCACAGATACGCAGTATTTT.